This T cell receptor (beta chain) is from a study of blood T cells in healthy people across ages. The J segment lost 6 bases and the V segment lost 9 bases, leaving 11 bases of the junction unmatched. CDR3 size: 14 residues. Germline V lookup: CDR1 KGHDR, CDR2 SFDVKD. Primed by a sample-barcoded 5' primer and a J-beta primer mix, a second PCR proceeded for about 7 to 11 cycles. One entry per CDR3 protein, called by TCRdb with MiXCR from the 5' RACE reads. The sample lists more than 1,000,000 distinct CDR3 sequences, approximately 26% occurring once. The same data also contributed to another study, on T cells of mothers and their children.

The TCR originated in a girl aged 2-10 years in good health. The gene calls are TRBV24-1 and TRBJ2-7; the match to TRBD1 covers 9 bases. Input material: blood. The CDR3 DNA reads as TGTGCCACCCAGCTCCGGGACAGGGTTCTCGAGCAGTACTTC. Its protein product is CATQLRDRVLEQYF.